This T cell receptor beta chain was observed in a study of cytomegalovirus exposure and HLA in healthy donors. Looking at the study overall: Among the approximately 400 genotyped donors, 81% were placed in the Caucasian-associated ancestry cluster. General observations from the study: Segments of the TCR beta V type were, in most cases, productive about 90% or about 30% of the time in an earlier analysis.

With 60 Vbeta and 13 Jbeta primers, the PCR was carried out. Libraries were prepared by immunoSEQ multiplex PCR; TCRdb keeps only in-frame clonotypes and omits some of them. The sample has some 81,000 clones, roughly 73% seen once. Comment on this clone: The antigen remains unidentified.

The CDR3 is made up of 14 amino acids. Looked up from germline, CDR1 is GTSNPN and CDR2 is SVGIG (reference sequence). The V and J ends lost 5 bases and 6 bases, in that order; junction bases with no gene match: 8. The TCR originated in a woman aged 40 to 49 in good health and CMV-seropositive. The V gene is TRBV30, the J gene TRBJ2-7; 12 bases line up with TRBD2. Sequences were obtained from PBMCs. The CDR3 protein is CAWELAGGSFEQYF. The CDR3 DNA sequence: TGTGCCTGGGAACTAGCGGGGGGTTCTTTCGAGCAGTACTTC.